This TCR beta chain originates from a study of identical twins. V was pared by 2 bases and J by 2 bases, with 1 base of the junction left unmatched. CDR1 ENHRY and CDR2 SYGVKD come from the germline V gene. CDR3 length: 14 residues. Template switching (which added a universal primer site) was used, and cDNA carried unique molecular identifiers. MiXCR was run by TCRdb on the 5' RACE reads, yielding one entry per CDR3 protein. The sample has 1.5 million or so distinct CDR3 sequences, around a third seen once. Broader study findings: Insertions were reduced in abundant cord blood beta clonotypes but not in memory repertoires. Cross-sectional statistics underpinned the conclusions; the same donors were not followed.

As to this clonotype: No antigen is known for it.

The sequenced material came from cord blood. This TCR derives from a newborn girl in good health. The chain combines TRBV10-3 with TRBJ2-5; TRBD2 aligns across 8 bases. The CDR3 DNA follows: TGTGCCATCAGTGAGCCTAGCGGGCAAGAGACCCAGTACTTC. Protein: CAISEPSGQETQYF.